A selection of T cell receptor beta chains follows, all from one sample in a study of cytomegalovirus exposure and HLA in healthy donors. The assay was immunoSEQ multiplex PCR, and TCRdb's table has in-frame clones only and misses some. The table records more than 100,000 clones, around 67% of them present only once. The specimen was PBMCs. All receptors derive from a middle-aged woman in good health and CMV-seronegative. The conserved cysteine and the conserved F or W are not part of the CDR3 here.

v_gene	j_gene	CDR3aa
TRBV4-3	TRBJ2-1	ASSQHLSGGEDNEQF
TRBV7-8	TRBJ1-5	ASSLRRSWGNQPQH
TRBV6-4	TRBJ2-3	ASSESSGSTDTQY
TRBV18	TRBJ1-2	ASSPGTGVNGYT
TRBV16	TRBJ2-1	ASSHPDMINEQF
TRBV5-8	TRBJ2-1	ASSFSGSSYNEQF
TRBV5-8	TRBJ2-3	ASSRGDSGGTYTQY
TRBV4-3	TRBJ1-3	ASSQDSGTGGAYGNTIY
TRBV5-1	TRBJ2-7	ASSLAHTGSYEQY
TRBV2	TRBJ1-3	ASNPGVGNTIY
TRBV10-2	TRBJ2-7	ASSESSLPGGVYEQY
TRBV4-1	TRBJ1-2	ASSQMRSPHGYT
TRBV2	TRBJ2-1	ASSVNEQF
TRBV7-3	TRBJ2-3	ASSSLGSSSDTQY
TRBV6-5	TRBJ1-3	ASAIRGPGNTIY
TRBV7-9	TRBJ2-7	ASSLALRTYEQY
TRBV5-1	-	ASSSGTGDYEQY
TRBV4-2	TRBJ2-3	ASSQVNAGGKSPQY
TRBV11-2	TRBJ2-1	ASSQGTSGTVSHNEQF
TRBV7-3	TRBJ2-1	ASSPRGGDHNEQF
TRBV5-1	TRBJ1-1	ASSYDRGAEAF
TRBV11-2	TRBJ2-3	ASSWGTGETDTQY
TRBV4-1	TRBJ2-5	ASSQDGRGRETQY
TRBV19	TRBJ2-7	ASTSGTSEIHEQY
TRBV4-2	TRBJ2-4	ASSHLQGIGKNIQY
TRBV5-6	TRBJ2-7	ASSFRGPFEQY
TRBV5-1	TRBJ1-1	ASSITTDTEAF
TRBV5-6	TRBJ1-1	ASRLTTGNEAF
TRBV6-5	TRBJ2-2	ASSYSFIAGELF
TRBV5-6	TRBJ2-7	ASSWGGSYEQY
TRBV21-1	TRBJ2-3	ASSTWTGGLTDTQY